The 15 T cell receptor beta chains listed next were all sequenced from one sample in a study of cytomegalovirus exposure and HLA in healthy donors. The assay was immunoSEQ multiplex PCR, and TCRdb's table has in-frame clones only and misses some. The repertoire includes about 150,000 clones, 90% to 95% of them detected once, and 0.6% to 0.8% sits in the top ten. The sequenced material came from PBMCs. The receptors were sampled from a man between 18 and 35 years old in good health and CMV-seronegative.

The chain recombines TRBV6-5 with TRBJ1-3; possibly TRBD1 for D (6 bases). Trimming left V 2 bases short and J 0 bases short, with 11 bases between. The CDR3 is made up of 16 amino acids. CDR1 is MNHEY and CDR2 is SVGAGI in the germline V gene. As DNA, the CDR3 is TGTGCCAGCAGTTACAACAGGGCAACCTCTGGAAACACCATATATTTT. Translating gives CASSYNRATSGNTIYF.

CDR3 bases: TGTGCCAGCAGCGTGACCCCTCACTCCGGGAGAGCAGAGACCCAGTACTTC. It translates to CASSVTPHSGRAETQYF. The gene calls are TRBV5-6 and TRBJ2-5, with D possibly being TRBD2 (6 bases). CDR1 SGHDT and CDR2 YYEEEE come from the germline V gene. The CDR3 sequence is 17 residues long. V was trimmed by 4 bases and J by 4 bases, leaving 23 bases between them.

This chain links TRBV2 with TRBJ2-7; no clear D gene. The CDR3 extends over 18 amino acids. Trimming cost V 0 bases and J 4 bases, with 22 bases left between them. Germline V gene lookup returns CDR1 SNHLY and CDR2 FYNNEI. The chain's CDR3 is CASSEALDPRNLRYEQYV. The CDR3 nucleotides are TGTGCCAGCAGTGAAGCGCTCGATCCGCGGAATTTGAGGTACGAGCAGTACGTC.

This chain connects TRBV14 to TRBJ2-1, with 11 positions matching TRBD2. This CDR3 comprises 15 residues. V trimming: 4 bases; J trimming: 6 bases; junction bases outside the gene matches: 5. Germline values: CDR1 SGHDN, CDR2 FVKESK. CDR3 amino acids: CASSRTSGSVNEQFF. CDR3 coding DNA: TGTGCCAGCAGCCGCACTAGCGGGAGTGTCAATGAGCAGTTCTTC.

This sequence joins TRBV5-8 and TRBJ2-1; 9 bases match TRBD2. Trimming removed 5 bases from V and 8 bases from J; junction bases left unmatched: 11. The CDR3 has 15 amino acids. Germline V gives CDR1 SGHTS, CDR2 YDEGEE. Here the CDR3 reads CASSLGGTSIYEQFF. CDR3 coding DNA: TGTGCCAGCAGTCTCGGCGGGACTAGCATTTATGAGCAGTTCTTC. The full variable domain, completed using reference TRBV5-8 and TRBJ2-1, is EAGVTQSPTHLIKTRGQQATLRCSPISGHTSVYWYQQALGLGLQFLLWYDEGEERNRGNFPPRFSGRQFPNYSSELNVNALELEDSALYLCASSLGGTSIYEQFFGPGTRLTVL.

The chain is built from TRBV6-6 and TRBJ2-7; no firm D call. The length of the CDR3 is 16 residues. CDR1 is MNHNY, CDR2 SVGAGI, per germline (reference sequence). V was shortened by 0 bases and J by 1 base, with 13 bases between the two germline ends. The CDR3 loop reads CASSYSAETQSYEQYF. The CDR3 region has the DNA TGTGCCAGCAGTTACTCGGCGGAGACTCAGTCCTACGAGCAGTACTTC.

In DNA form, the CDR3 reads TGTGCCAGCAGCTTATATCAGGGCTCAGAAGCTTTCTTT. Translation: CASSLYQGSEAFF. The chain carries TRBV11-3 and TRBJ1-1; D might be TRBD1 (5 bases). This CDR3 contains 13 residues. V lost 2 bases and J lost 8, with 12 bases in between. The V gene's germline CDR1 is SGHNT and CDR2 YENEEA.

The chain's CDR3 is CASSEGGTSGSGGTDTQYF. CDR3 bases: TGTGCCAGCAGTGAAGGGGGGACTAGCGGGAGTGGGGGCACAGATACGCAGTATTTT. The genes are TRBV6-1 and TRBJ2-3; the match to TRBD2 covers 14 bases. This CDR3 comprises 19 residues. V dropped 1 base and J dropped 1; count of bases not matched to a gene: 7. The germline V gene has CDR1 MNHNS and CDR2 SASEGT.

The V gene is TRBV5-8, the J gene TRBJ1-5, with 8 bases lining up with TRBD1. The CDR3 sequence is 18 residues long. Germline V CDR1 and CDR2: SGHTS, YDEGEE. The V and J ends lost 0 bases and 0 bases, in that order; junction bases with no gene match: 8. CDR3 protein: CASSLGGQVIYSNQPQHF. CDR3 DNA: TGTGCCAGCAGCTTGGGGGGACAGGTGATCTATAGCAATCAGCCCCAGCATTTT.

The rearrangement links TRBV27 to TRBJ2-7, with 9 bases identical to TRBD2. This CDR3 has 14 amino acids. Trimming removed 0 bases from V and 7 bases from J; junction bases left unmatched: 4. Looked up from germline, CDR1 is MNHEY and CDR2 is SMNVEV (reference sequence). The CDR3 DNA sequence: TGTGCCAGCAGTTTATCGGCGGGAGGGCTGGAGCAGTACGTC. Translating it yields CASSLSAGGLEQYV.

The chain is built from TRBV5-1 and TRBJ2-6; D not resolved. The CDR3 covers 16 residues. Germline V lookup: CDR1 SGHRS, CDR2 YFSETQ. With 1 base removed from V and 0 bases from J, the gap between germline ends came to 8 bases. Here the CDR3 DNA reads TGCGCCAGCAGCTTGTGGGCCCTCTCTGGGGCCAACGTCCTGACTTTC. Protein sequence: CASSLWALSGANVLTF.

The chain combines TRBV4-3 with TRBJ2-2; D not certain. Per the germline V gene, CDR1 is LGHNA and CDR2 is YSLEER. CDR3 size: 13 residues. V gave up 3 bases and J gave up 6 bases, with 8 bases separating them. DNA of the CDR3: TGCGCCAGCAGCCACCGGGTGTCCGGGGAGCTGTTTTTT. Amino acid sequence: CASSHRVSGELFF.

The rearrangement joins TRBV5-1 to TRBJ2-5; the D gene is possibly TRBD2 (6 bases). Germline lookup yields CDR1 SGHRS and CDR2 YFSETQ. The CDR3 length is 15 residues. V was cut by 6 bases and J by 5 bases, with 20 bases left in between. CDR3 region: CASKMGGALRETQYF. The CDR3 bases are TGCGCCAGCAAGATGGGCGGGGCCCTCCGGGAGACCCAGTACTTC. The full variable domain, completed using reference TRBV5-1 and TRBJ2-5, is KAGVTQTPRYLIKTRGQQVTLSCSPISGHRSVSWYQQTPGQGLQFLFEYFSETQRNKGNFPGRFSGRQFSNSRSEMNVSTLELGDSALYLCASKMGGALRETQYFGPGTRLLVL.

V gene TRBV7-9 combines with J gene TRBJ2-1, with 10 bases identical to TRBD1. From germline, CDR1 is SEHNR and CDR2 FQNEAQ (reference sequence). The junction had 10 bases not matched to a gene; V was cut back by 5 bases and J by 6 bases. This CDR3 is 16 amino acids long. CDR3 in amino acids: CASSPPARQGANEQFF. CDR3 bases: TGTGCCAGCAGCCCCCCCGCACGACAGGGGGCCAATGAGCAGTTCTTC. Drawing the rest from reference TRBV7-9 and TRBJ2-1, the complete variable domain is DTGVSQNPRHKITKRGQNVTFRCDPISEHNRLYWYRQTLGQGPEFLTYFQNEAQLEKSRLLSDRFSAERPKGSFSTLEIQRTEQGDSAMYLCASSPPARQGANEQFFGPGTRLTVL.

This clone was counted at least ten times. The sample contains more than one DNA sequence encoding this CDR3. The chain combines TRBV6-5 with TRBJ2-6; D perhaps matches TRBD2 (6 bases). CDR1 MNHEY and CDR2 SVGAGI come from the germline V gene. The CDR3 has 16 residues. With 0 bases removed from V and 3 bases from J, the gap between germline ends came to 9 bases. For the CDR3, the DNA is TGTGCCAGCAGTTACTCGGGGGGTGGTGGGGCCAACGTCCTGACTTTC. Its protein is CASSYSGGGGANVLTF.